This T cell receptor beta chain was captured in a study of blood T cell repertoires in COVID-19. Study at large: Sites across the United States, Italy and Spain contributed samples from acute and convalescent COVID-19. In each case, the material was cDNA or gDNA derived from T cells, B-cell-depleted T cells, or PBMCs.

Authors' processing steps: Amplified reference gene primers provided the basis for estimating nucleated cell counts. This table comes from immunoSEQ multiplex PCR, and its TCRdb copy is limited to in-frame clones, with some not included. V and J calls and clone size come straight from that table; D and trimming were deduced from the DNA. The sample holds approximately 90,000 clones, around 82% seen once. CDR3 length: 14 residues. V dropped 5 bases and J dropped 5 bases, with 15 bases sitting between them. Germline V CDR1 and CDR2: LNHDA, SQIVND (reference sequence). The clonotype comes from a human donor in a cohort sampled during active COVID-19. This rearrangement joins TRBV19 to TRBJ1-1, with D hard to call. What was sequenced was peripheral blood. CDR3 bases: TGTGCCAGTAGTGTTAATTCGGGGAGGACTGAAGCTTTCTTT. Residues: CASSVNSGRTEAFF.